This TCR beta chain derives from a study of T cells after yellow fever vaccination. On the study more broadly: Fractions with few cells were prepared using SMART-Seq v4 Ultra Low Input.

V was trimmed by 5 bases and J by 1 base, leaving 17 bases between them. The CDR3 contains 17 residues. Germline values: CDR1 SEHNR, CDR2 FQNEAQ (reference sequence). A 5'RACE template-switching step, the method used to make TCR cDNA, added a universal primer site and UMIs. In TCRdb, the 5' RACE reads were re-called with MiXCR into one record per CDR3 protein. There are some 110,000 distinct CDR3 sequences in the sample; 6.5% to 8% occur only once, and 2.5% lies in the top ten. This clonotype was counted a few times. What it binds is not known. Points from the study as a whole: Researchers cautioned that FACS-sorted repertoires could harbor abundant clonotypes contaminating from the bulk population.

Sample: CD4+ T cells sorted from PBMCs, taken around 10 days after the first yellow fever vaccination. The source of this sequence is a man between 18 and 29 years old who received the YFV17D yellow fever vaccine. The J gene is TRBJ2-2, the V gene TRBV7-9, with a weak D call TRBD1 (6 bases). The CDR3 bases are TGTGCCAGCAGCCCCCGTTCGGGCAGGGGGAACACCGGGGAGCTGTTTTTT. The encoded protein is CASSPRSGRGNTGELFF.